The sequence of this T cell receptor beta chain was determined in a study of T-cell reconstitution after alpha-beta-depleted transplantation in children. Study-level points and caveats: A year post-transplant, T-cell counts and diversity derived mostly from newly produced T cells.

Unique molecular identifiers were used to barcode this TCRbeta library. One entry per CDR3 protein results from TCRdb running MiXCR on the PCR reads. The data hold a few hundred thousand distinct CDR3 sequences, with over 7% observed a single time. This CDR3 spans 14 amino acids. The V end was cut by 7 bases, the J end by 4 bases, with 16 bases between. This clonotype was seen ten or more times. Its antigen remains unknown. The chain employs TRBV12-3 or TRBV12-4 and TRBJ1-1; TRBD1 is a possible D gene (6 bases). This specimen consisted of peripheral blood, obtained 360 days after TCRalphabeta/CD19-depleted stem cell transplant. This receptor was identified in a female patient between 2 and 15 years old who had a stem cell transplant for Fanconi anemia, so the T cells may come from the graft donor. CDR3 sequence: CASTWTGAGTEAFF. For the CDR3, the DNA is TGTGCCAGCACCTGGACGGGGGCCGGCACTGAAGCTTTCTTT.